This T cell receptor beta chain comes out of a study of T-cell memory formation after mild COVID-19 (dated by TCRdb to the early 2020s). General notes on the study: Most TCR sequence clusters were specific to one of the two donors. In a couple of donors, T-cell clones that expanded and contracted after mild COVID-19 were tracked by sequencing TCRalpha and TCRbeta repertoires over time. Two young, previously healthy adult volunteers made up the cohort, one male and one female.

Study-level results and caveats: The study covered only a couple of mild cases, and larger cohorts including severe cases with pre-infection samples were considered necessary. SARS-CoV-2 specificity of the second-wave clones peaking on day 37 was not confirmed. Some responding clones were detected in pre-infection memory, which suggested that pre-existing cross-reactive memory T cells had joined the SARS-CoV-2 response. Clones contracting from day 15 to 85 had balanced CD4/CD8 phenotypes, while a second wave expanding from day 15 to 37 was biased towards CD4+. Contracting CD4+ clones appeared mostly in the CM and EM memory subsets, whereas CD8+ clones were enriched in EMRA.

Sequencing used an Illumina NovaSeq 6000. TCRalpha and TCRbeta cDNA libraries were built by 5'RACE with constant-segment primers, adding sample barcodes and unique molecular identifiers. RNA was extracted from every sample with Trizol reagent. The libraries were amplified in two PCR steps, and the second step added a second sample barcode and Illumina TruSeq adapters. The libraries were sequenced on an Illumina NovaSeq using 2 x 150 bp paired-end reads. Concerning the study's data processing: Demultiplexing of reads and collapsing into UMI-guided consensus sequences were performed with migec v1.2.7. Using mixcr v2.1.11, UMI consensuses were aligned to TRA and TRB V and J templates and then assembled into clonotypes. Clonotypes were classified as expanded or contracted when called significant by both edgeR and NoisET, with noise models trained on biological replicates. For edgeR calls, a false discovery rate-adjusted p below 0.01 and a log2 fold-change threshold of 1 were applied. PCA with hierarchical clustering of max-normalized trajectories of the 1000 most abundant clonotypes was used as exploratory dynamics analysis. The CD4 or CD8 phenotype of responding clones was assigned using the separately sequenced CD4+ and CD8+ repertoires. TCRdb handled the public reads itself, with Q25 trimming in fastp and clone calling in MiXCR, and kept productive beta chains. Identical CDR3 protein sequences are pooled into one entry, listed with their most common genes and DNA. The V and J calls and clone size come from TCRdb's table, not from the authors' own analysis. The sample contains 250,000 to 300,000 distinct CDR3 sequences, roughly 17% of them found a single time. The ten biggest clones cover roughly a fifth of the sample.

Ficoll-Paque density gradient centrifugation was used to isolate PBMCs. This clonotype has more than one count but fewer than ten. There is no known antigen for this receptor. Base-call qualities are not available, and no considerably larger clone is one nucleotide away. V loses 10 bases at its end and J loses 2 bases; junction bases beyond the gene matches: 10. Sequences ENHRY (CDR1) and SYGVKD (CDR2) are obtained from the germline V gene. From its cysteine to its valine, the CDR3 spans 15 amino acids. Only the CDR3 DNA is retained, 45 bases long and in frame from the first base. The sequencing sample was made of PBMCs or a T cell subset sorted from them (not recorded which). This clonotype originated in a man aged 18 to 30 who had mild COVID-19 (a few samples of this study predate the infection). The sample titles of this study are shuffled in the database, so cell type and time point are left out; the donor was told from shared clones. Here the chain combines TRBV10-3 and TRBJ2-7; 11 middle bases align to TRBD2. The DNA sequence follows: TGTGCCACTCGGGGAGGGACTAGCGGAGCCTACGAGCAGTACGTC. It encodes CATRGGTSGAYEQYV.